A selection of T cell receptor beta chains follows, all from one sample in a study of regulatory T cells in long-lasting Graves disease. TCRdb re-called the multiplex PCR reads with MiXCR, one entry per CDR3 protein. The table includes approximately 290,000 distinct CDR3 sequences, 22% detected once. The specimen was peripheral blood mononuclear cells (PBMCs), collected when the disease was refractory, from a patient treated with antithyroid drugs. These receptors originate from a female donor with Graves disease. CDR3s include the opening cysteine and the closing phenylalanine or tryptophan. Fields, in order: D gene, J gene, clone size, V gene, CDR3 length, CDR3 DNA, CDR3 protein. A D gene is named only where the DNA matches it firmly. Size tells how often a clone was seen (once, few, many) or the class of an expanded clone, and some rows leave it out.

NA	TRBJ2-7	NA	TRBV20-1	13	TGCAGTGCTCTGACTAAAAATCAGTACGAGCAGTACTTC	CSALTKNQYEQYF
NA	TRBJ1-6	NA	TRBV18	16	TGTGCCAGCTCACCGAGACCCATTTCCTCCGGGTCACCCCTCCACTTC	CASSPRPISSGSPLHF
TRBD2	TRBJ2-7	many	TRBV27	14	TGTGCCAGCGGCCCGGGACTAGCGGGGGACGAGCAGTACTTC	CASGPGLAGDEQYF
TRBD1	TRBJ1-1	NA	TRBV6-1	13	TGTGCCAGCAGTGGCGGACAGGTCACTGAAGCTTTCTTT	CASSGGQVTEAFF
NA	TRBJ2-1	many	TRBV27	15	TGTGCCAGCAGTTTAATGCGGGGTACCTACAATGAGCAGTTCTTC	CASSLMRGTYNEQFF
TRBD1	TRBJ1-6	NA	TRBV18	16	TGTGCCAGCTCACCTCAGGGGGCGCCGGGAGATTCACCCCTCCACTTT	CASSPQGAPGDSPLHF
NA	TRBJ1-6	many	TRBV28	11	TGTGCCAGCAGTTCCGAGTCACCCCTCCACTTT	CASSSESPLHF
NA	TRBJ2-7	few	TRBV29-1	12	TGCAGCGTTACCGTAACAGCTTACGAGCAGTACTTC	CSVTVTAYEQYF
NA	TRBJ2-5	few	TRBV7-2	14	TGTGCCAGCAGCCTAACTAGTCGCCAAGAGACCCAGTACTTC	CASSLTSRQETQYF
NA	TRBJ1-6	NA	TRBV7-3	14	NA	CASSFGVGNSPPHF
NA	TRBJ2-5	many	TRBV11-2	14	TGTGCCAGCAGCGAGGGCAGGGGTGCAGAGACCCAGTACTTC	CASSEGRGAETQYF
TRBD1	TRBJ1-2	many	TRBV3-1	15	TGTGCCAGCAGTCATATAACAGGGGGCGTTGGGGGCTACACCTTC	CASSHITGGVGGYTF
NA	TRBJ2-2	NA	TRBV7-2	14	TGTGCCAGCAGCTTATTGCTTAACACCGGGGAGCTGTTTTTT	CASSLLLNTGELFF
NA	TRBJ1-1	many	TRBV12-3/TRBV12-4	14	TGTGCCAGCAGTTTATCCAGGGCGAAGGTTGAAGCTTTCTTT	CASSLSRAKVEAFF
NA	TRBJ2-5	many	TRBV7-2	13	TGTGCCAGCAGCTTAAGAGCGGAAGAGACCCAGTACTTC	CASSLRAEETQYF
TRBD1	TRBJ1-5	NA	TRBV19	15	TGTGCCAGTAGTATGAGTGCTCAGGGGGTTCAGCCCCAGCATTTT	CASSMSAQGVQPQHF
NA	TRBJ2-7	many	TRBV28	14	TGTGCCAGCAGCCCCTTTCGAACGCGGGGCGAGCAGTACTTC	CASSPFRTRGEQYF
NA	TRBJ1-2	many	TRBV28	13	TGTGCCAGCAGTTTATATATCGGCTATGGCTACACCTTC	CASSLYIGYGYTF
TRBD2	TRBJ2-5	NA	TRBV9	18	TGTGCCAGCAGTAAGGAAGTGGGACTAGCGGGAATGGGGGAGACCCAGTACTTC	CASSKEVGLAGMGETQYF
TRBD2	TRBJ2-5	many	TRBV28	15	TGTGCCAGCAGCCTTACTAGCGGGAATCAAGAGACCCAGTACTTC	CASSLTSGNQETQYF
NA	TRBJ2-5	few	TRBV28	16	TGTGCCAGCAGTTTATCTCAACAGGTATCCCAAGAGACCCAGTACTTC	CASSLSQQVSQETQYF
NA	TRBJ2-5	few	TRBV18	14	TGTGCCAGCTCGCCGTCAGGGGTCCAAGAGACCCAGTACTTC	CASSPSGVQETQYF
NA	TRBJ1-2	NA	TRBV18	14	TGTGCCAGCTCACCAGCAAACGAATACTATGGCTACACCTTC	CASSPANEYYGYTF
NA	TRBJ1-4	many	TRBV6-5	14	TGTGCCAGCAGTTACTCGATTGGGAATGAAAAACTGTTTTTT	CASSYSIGNEKLFF
NA	TRBJ2-5	many	TRBV7-2	14	TGTGCCAGCAGCTCCGCTGGGGTAACGGAGACCCAGTACTTC	CASSSAGVTETQYF
NA	TRBJ1-6	many	TRBV6-1	14	TGTGCCAGCAGGACCGGGATCTATAATTCACCCCTCCACTTT	CASRTGIYNSPLHF
NA	TRBJ2-2	many	TRBV6-1	16	TGTGCCAGCACGACAAACTCGGGCGGGAACACCGGGGAGCTGTTTTTT	CASTTNSGGNTGELFF
TRBD2	TRBJ2-1	NA	TRBV7-2	15	TGTGCCAGCAGCTTAGGGACTAGTACCGACAATGAGCAGTTCTTC	CASSLGTSTDNEQFF
TRBD2	TRBJ2-7	many	TRBV20-1	12	TGCAGTGCTAGACGGGAGGGTAACGAGCAGTACTTC	CSARREGNEQYF
NA	TRBJ1-1	many	TRBV6-1	14	TGTGCCAGCAGTGACCCAGGGATGAACACTGAAGCTTTCTTT	CASSDPGMNTEAFF
TRBD2	TRBJ2-1	NA	TRBV6-1	17	TGTGCCAGCAGAGACATGGGACTAGCGGGAGGTCGGAATGAGCAGTTCTTC	CASRDMGLAGGRNEQFF
NA	TRBJ2-7	many	TRBV7-2	14	TGTGCCAGCAGCTTGCGTCCCCCTATCCACGAGCAGTACTTC	CASSLRPPIHEQYF
NA	TRBJ2-7	many	TRBV7-9	14	TGTGCCAGCAGCTTAGGGCGGGGTGACAGCGAGCAGTACTTC	CASSLGRGDSEQYF
NA	TRBJ1-5	NA	TRBV27	15	TGTGCCAGCAGTTTCTTAGGGGGAAACAATCAGCCCCAGCATTTT	CASSFLGGNNQPQHF
NA	TRBJ2-1	few	TRBV19	13	TGTGCCAGTAGTATAGCCTCCGGGGATGAGCAGTTCTTC	CASSIASGDEQFF
TRBD1	TRBJ2-2	NA	TRBV28	15	TGTGCCAGCAGCTTGATCGGGACAGGGATCGGGGAGCTGTTTTTT	CASSLIGTGIGELFF
NA	TRBJ1-1	NA	TRBV19	13	TGTGCCAGTAGTACCCCGGACAGTAATGAAGCTTTCTTT	CASSTPDSNEAFF
NA	TRBJ2-6	many	TRBV6-1	14	TGTGCCAGCAAATTGCGCTCTGGGGCCAACGTCCTGACTTTC	CASKLRSGANVLTF
TRBD2	TRBJ2-1	NA	TRBV28	16	TGTGCCAGCCGGATGGCGGGAGTCCTCTTAGGGGATGAGCAGTTCTTC	CASRMAGVLLGDEQFF
TRBD1	TRBJ1-2	NA	TRBV7-8	15	TGTGCCAGCAGCTTAGTACAGGGGATTAACTATGGCTACACCTTC	CASSLVQGINYGYTF
TRBD2	TRBJ2-7	few	TRBV7-2	16	TGTGCCAGCAGCTTAGAATCCGCTAGCGGGGTCTACGAGCAGTACTTC	CASSLESASGVYEQYF
TRBD2	TRBJ2-6	many	TRBV29-1	15	TGCAGCGTTGTGGGGAGGGGCACTGGGGCCAACGTCCTGACTTTC	CSVVGRGTGANVLTF
NA	TRBJ2-5	NA	TRBV4-1	17	TGCGCCAGCAGCCAAGAAAAGGACAGAGACCCAAGGAAGACCCAGTACTTC	CASSQEKDRDPRKTQYF
NA	TRBJ1-6	many	TRBV15	15	TGTGCCACCAGCATCGATCGTACGGAGAATTCACCCCTCCACTTT	CATSIDRTENSPLHF
TRBD2	TRBJ2-2	few	TRBV7-9	17	TGTGCCAGCAGCTCCCCACTAGCGGGAGGGCGGACCGGGGAGCTGTTTTTT	CASSSPLAGGRTGELFF
NA	TRBJ2-2	NA	TRBV7-2	14	TGTGCCAGCAGCGCCCGACTGATCACCGGGGAGCTGTTTTTT	CASSARLITGELFF
TRBD1	TRBJ1-2	few	TRBV4-1	14	TGCGCCAGCAGCCAACGGACAGGGGGGTATGGCTACACCTTC	CASSQRTGGYGYTF
NA	TRBJ1-5	many	TRBV27	14	TGTGCCAGCAGTTTCGAGGGGAATGATCAGCCCCAGCATTTT	CASSFEGNDQPQHF
TRBD2	TRBJ2-7	few	TRBV28	15	TGTGCCAGCACCGCGGAACTAGCGGGAAGGCGCGAGCAGTACTTC	CASTAELAGRREQYF
NA	TRBJ2-1	NA	TRBV4-1	17	TGCGCCAGCAGCCAAGATCTAGGGGGGGTTACCTACAATGAGCAGTTCTTC	CASSQDLGGVTYNEQFF
TRBD1	TRBJ1-5	many	TRBV30	13	TGTGCCAGGAGGACAGGAGGTAATCAGCCCCAGCATTTT	CARRTGGNQPQHF
TRBD2	TRBJ2-1	few	TRBV7-2	17	TGTGCCAGCAGCTTAGTACCTGCGGGAGGGCTCGGGAATGAGCAGTTCTTC	CASSLVPAGGLGNEQFF
NA	TRBJ2-7	NA	TRBV7-9	12	TGTGCCAGCAGCTCAAGCTCTTGGGAGCAGTACTTC	CASSSSSWEQYF
TRBD2	TRBJ2-7	few	TRBV20-1	15	TGCAGTGCCGAGCGCCCCGGGACTAGTCCCTACGAGCAGTACTTC	CSAERPGTSPYEQYF